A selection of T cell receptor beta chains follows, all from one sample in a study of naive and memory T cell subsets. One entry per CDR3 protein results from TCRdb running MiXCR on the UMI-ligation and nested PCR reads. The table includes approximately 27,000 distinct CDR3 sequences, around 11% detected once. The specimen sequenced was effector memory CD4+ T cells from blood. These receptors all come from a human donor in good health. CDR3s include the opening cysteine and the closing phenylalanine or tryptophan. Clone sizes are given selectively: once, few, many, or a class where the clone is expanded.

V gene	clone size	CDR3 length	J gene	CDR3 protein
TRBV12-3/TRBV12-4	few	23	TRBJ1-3	CASSIGFLARRNPQVPVRNTIYF
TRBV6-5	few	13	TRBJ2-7	CATRDRGPYEQYF
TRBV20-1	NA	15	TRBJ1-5	CSARGSTGYAQPQHF
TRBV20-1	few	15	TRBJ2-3	CSARDPGGGWDTQYF
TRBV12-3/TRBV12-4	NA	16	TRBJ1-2	CASSSHRRTANYGYTF
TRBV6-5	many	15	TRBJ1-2	CASSSEFRAAYGYTF
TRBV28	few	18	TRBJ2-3	CASSKTVGTGTGTDTQYF
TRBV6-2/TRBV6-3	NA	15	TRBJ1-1	CASSDRQGVVTEALF
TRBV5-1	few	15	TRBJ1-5	CASSLGDRLNQPQHF
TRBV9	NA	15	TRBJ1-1	CASSPPGQGASEAFF
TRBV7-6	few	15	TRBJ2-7	CASSLEPGQRYEQYF
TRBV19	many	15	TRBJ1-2	CASSGATASNYGYTF
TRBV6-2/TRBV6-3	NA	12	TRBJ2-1	CAIQGGGKEQFF
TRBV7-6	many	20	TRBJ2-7	CASSPQRQGKKGTSGHEQYF